The clone carrying this T cell receptor (beta chain) was detected many times. The data were obtained in a study of early T cells in non-severe SARS-CoV-2 infection. MiXCR was run by TCRdb on the 5' RACE reads, yielding one entry per CDR3 protein. The sample has 60,000 to 90,000 distinct CDR3 sequences; more than 7.5% are singletons. Sample: whole blood. This receptor was identified in an adult who was a healthcare worker with PCR-confirmed SARS-CoV-2 infection or an uninfected control (not recorded which).

The CDR3 DNA reads TGCAGCGTGCGGACCTCAAAGAGGGAGACCCAGTACTTC. Translation gives CSVRTSKRETQYF. V and J are TRBV29-1 and TRBJ2-5; D is unclear. This CDR3 is built from 13 residues. The germline V gene has CDR1 SQVTM and CDR2 ANQGSEA. The V gene lost 6 bases and the J gene lost 5 bases, with 16 bases spanning the gap. Based on the CDR3 plus reference TRBV29-1 and TRBJ2-5, the full variable domain is SAVISQKPSRDICQRGTSLTIQCQVDSQVTMMFWYRQQPGQSLTLIATANQGSEATYESGFVIDKFPISRPNLTFSTLTVSNMSPEDSSIYLCSVRTSKRETQYFGPGTRLLVL.